This passage covers 16 T cell receptor beta chains from one sample sequenced in a study of blood T cell repertoires in COVID-19. Sequencing used immunoSEQ multiplex PCR; TCRdb keeps in-frame clones, though not all of them. The repertoire includes roughly 240,000 clones, just under 90% of them detected once, and just over 0.85% sits in the top ten. Sequenced: PBMCs or T cells enriched from blood (not recorded which). These receptors were obtained from a man aged 45-60 years who had been exposed to COVID-19.

The V and J genes are TRBV6-5 and TRBJ1-2, with 10 bases identical to TRBD1. CDR3 length: 15 residues. V shed 6 bases and J 5 bases; nucleotides not matched to a gene: 9. Germline V lookup: CDR1 MNHEY, CDR2 SVGAGI. The CDR3 loop reads CASSAAPGQGYGYTF. In DNA, the CDR3 is TGTGCCAGCAGCGCAGCACCGGGACAGGGGTATGGCTACACCTTC.

The chain has TRBV2 and TRBJ2-7; TRBD1 matches at 9 bases. CDR1 and CDR2 (germline): SNHLY, FYNNEI. The J segment lost 4 bases and the V segment lost 5 bases, leaving 3 bases of the junction unmatched. The CDR3 loop spans 13 amino acids. The CDR3 spells CASSRDRAYEQYF. The DNA for the CDR3 is TGTGCCAGCAGTCGGGACAGGGCATACGAGCAGTACTTC.

This rearrangement joins TRBV30 to TRBJ1-1; D is undetermined. The CDR3 spans 13 residues. V shed 0 bases and J shed 1 base, with 6 bases lying between them. Germline V lookup: CDR1 GTSNPN, CDR2 SVGIG (reference sequence). This CDR3 reads CAWSVLANTEAFF. CDR3 bases: TGTGCCTGGAGTGTCTTAGCGAACACTGAAGCTTTCTTT.

V gene TRBV7-9 combines with J gene TRBJ2-1, with TRBD2 matching 11 bases. This CDR3 region has 15 residues. The V gene's germline CDR1 is SEHNR and CDR2 FQNEAQ (reference sequence). The junction had 5 bases not matched to a gene; V was cut back by 4 bases and J by 6 bases. In DNA, the CDR3 is TGTGCCAGCAGCTCGCTAGCGGGGGGTACCAATGAGCAGTTCTTC. It encodes CASSSLAGGTNEQFF. The variable domain in full, with the rest retrieved from reference TRBV7-9 and TRBJ2-1, is DTGVSQNPRHKITKRGQNVTFRCDPISEHNRLYWYRQTLGQGPEFLTYFQNEAQLEKSRLLSDRFSAERPKGSFSTLEIQRTEQGDSAMYLCASSSLAGGTNEQFFGPGTRLTVL.

For the CDR3, the DNA is TGTGCCAGCAGCCGACAGGGTAGTCATCAGCCCCAGCATTTT. Its protein is CASSRQGSHQPQHF. The genes are TRBV3-1 (or the pseudogene TRBV3-2) and TRBJ1-5; the match to TRBD1 covers 7 bases. V lost 4 bases, J lost 5 bases, and 5 bases stayed unmatched. CDR3 size: 14 residues. Germline V gene sequence: CDR1 LGHDT, CDR2 YNNKEL (reference sequence).

The chain joins TRBV29-1 to TRBJ1-1; tentatively, D is TRBD1 (5 bases). This CDR3 is built from 13 residues. With 4 bases removed from V and 6 bases from J, the gap between germline ends came to 15 bases. Germline-derived CDR1 and CDR2 are SQVTM and ANQGSEA. Written as DNA, the CDR3 is TGCAGCGTTGTACGGTCAGGGCCCGCTGAAGCTTTCTTT. This translates into CSVVRSGPAEAFF.

The chain uses TRBV2 and TRBJ1-5; 10 bases agree with TRBD1. The CDR3 runs 14 residues. Germline V CDR1 and CDR2: SNHLY, FYNNEI. Losses at the gene ends were 8 bases for V and 6 bases for J; bases not matched to a gene: 7. The CDR3 DNA reads TGTGCCAGCGGGGGGACAGGGGCTTTTCAGCCCCAGCATTTT. Encoded protein: CASGGTGAFQPQHF. The complete variable domain, with remaining parts taken from reference TRBV2 and TRBJ1-5, reads EPEVTQTPSHQVTQMGQEVILRCVPISNHLYFYWYRQILGQKVEFLVSFYNNEISEKSEIFDDQFSVERPDGSNFTLKIRSTKLEDSAMYFCASGGTGAFQPQHFGDGTRLSIL.

The CDR3 coding sequence is TGTGCCAGCAGCTTAAGACTAGCGGCCTTAACGGGTGAGCAGTACGTC. It codes for CASSLRLAALTGEQYV. V gene TRBV12-1 combines with J gene TRBJ2-7; the table assigns TRBD2, which was not confirmed against the DNA. TRBV12-1 is reported as a pseudogene. This CDR3 spans 16 amino acids.

The V gene is TRBV19, the J gene TRBJ1-2; tentative D call: TRBD1 (5 bases). The CDR3 covers 16 residues. Germline loops: CDR1 LNHDA, CDR2 SQIVND (reference sequence). V dropped 3 bases and J dropped 0 bases, with 14 bases sitting between them. The CDR3 here is CASSMPGLETNYGYTF. CDR3 coding DNA: TGTGCCAGTAGTATGCCAGGGCTGGAGACTAACTATGGCTACACCTTC.

V gene TRBV6-1 combines with J gene TRBJ1-2, with D tentatively TRBD1 (6 bases). Germline CDR1 MNHNS, CDR2 SASEGT. V was pared by 3 bases and J by 6 bases, with 11 bases between. The CDR3 spans 13 residues. CDR3 residues: CASSELGADGYTF. The CDR3 DNA reads as TGTGCCAGCAGTGAGCTGGGGGCCGATGGCTACACCTTC.

The chain joins TRBV4-2 to TRBJ2-3; 12 positions agree with TRBD2. CDR3 length: 17 residues. Germline CDR1 reads LGHNA; CDR2 reads YNFKEQ. Trimming cost V 4 bases and J 7 bases; bases outside gene matches: 12. The CDR3 nucleotides read TGTGCCAGCAGCCCAGAATTGACTAGCGGGAGAGTGAATACGCAGTATTTT. It yields the protein CASSPELTSGRVNTQYF.

The chain recombines TRBV29-1 with TRBJ1-2, with 8 nucleotides matching TRBD1. Germline V gives CDR1 SQVTM, CDR2 ANQGSEA. J was trimmed by 3 bases and V by 6 bases; bases with no gene match: 9. This CDR3 spans 14 amino acids. The CDR3 sequence: CSVIGQGEDYGYTF. Written as DNA, the CDR3 is TGCAGCGTAATAGGACAGGGAGAAGACTATGGCTACACCTTC.

Remarks on this clone: A junction end diverges from the germline sequence, so it may reflect a read error. The chain couples TRBV7-7 to TRBJ2-1, with 7 bases fitting TRBD2. The CDR3 is 15 residues long. Looked up from germline, CDR1 is SSHAT and CDR2 is FNYEAQ (reference sequence). The CDR3 loop reads CASSLAGGRGNEQFF. CDR3 DNA sequence: TGTGCTAGCAGCTTAGCGGGTGGGAGGGGCAATGAGCAGTTCTTC.

This chain joins TRBV5-1 and TRBJ1-2; D is unclear. This CDR3 has 15 residues. CDR1 SGHRS and CDR2 YFSETQ come from the germline V gene. Trimming cost V 4 bases and J 0 bases, with 13 bases left between them. CDR3 DNA: TGCGCCAGCAGCCCCGTTTCCAGTTCTAACTATGGCTACACCTTC. Its translation: CASSPVSSSNYGYTF.

The rearrangement joins TRBV5-1 to TRBJ2-7, with D unresolved. The CDR3 runs 14 residues. V was cut by 0 bases and J by 6 bases, with 13 bases left in between. Germline CDR1 SGHRS, CDR2 YFSETQ. The DNA of the CDR3 is TGCGCCAGCAGCTTGGTCATCCAGGAATCCGAGCAGTACGTC. This gives the protein CASSLVIQESEQYV.

This chain links TRBV12-3 or TRBV12-4 with TRBJ1-5; D is possibly TRBD1 (5 bases). The CDR3 is 13 amino acids. The V gene lost 7 bases and the J gene lost 4 bases, with 11 bases spanning the gap. CDR3 sequence: CASTLGGNQPQHF. The DNA of the CDR3 is TGTGCCAGCACCCTGGGGGGTAATCAGCCCCAGCATTTT.